These 5 T cell receptor beta chains came from one sample sequenced in a study of control samples from healthy donors and cancer patients. This table comes from immunoSEQ multiplex PCR, and its TCRdb copy is limited to in-frame clones, with some not included. Of under 15,000 clones listed, approximately 95% are singletons. Sequenced sample: PBMCs. The origin of the receptors is a man between 65 and 85 years old with head and neck cancer.

This chain uses TRBV28 with TRBJ2-7; D uncertain. This CDR3 region has 11 residues. V lost 6 bases, J lost 2 bases, and 5 bases lay in between. CDR1 is MDHEN, CDR2 SYDVKM, per germline. CDR3 sequence reads: CASSRPYEQYF. The CDR3 bases are TGTGCCAGCAGCCGACCCTACGAGCAGTACTTC.

The V and J genes are TRBV30 and TRBJ2-3; no firm D call. Germline CDR1 and CDR2: GTSNPN and SVGIG (reference sequence). Trimming removed 1 base from V and 5 bases from J, with 4 bases in between. The CDR3 sequence is 11 residues long. The chain's CDR3 is CAWSGLDTQYF. The DNA of the CDR3 is TGTGCCTGGAGTGGGCTAGATACGCAGTATTTT.

The genes are TRBV5-4 and TRBJ2-7; TRBD1 agrees at 7 bases. V gave up 4 bases and J gave up 6 bases; unmatched junction bases: 10. This CDR3 spans 14 amino acids. The germline gives CDR1 SGHNT, CDR2 YYREEE (reference sequence). DNA of the CDR3: TGTGCCAGCAGCCAGACAGGGACCCTCGGCGAGCAGTACTTC. Amino acids: CASSQTGTLGEQYF.

V and J are TRBV6-5 and TRBJ1-3, with D perhaps matching TRBD1 (5 bases). The CDR3 covers 15 residues. Germline CDR1 reads MNHEY; CDR2 reads SVGAGI. Trimming left V 6 bases short and J 0 bases short, with 12 bases between. The CDR3 protein is CASSLGTFSGNTIYF. The CDR3, as DNA: TGTGCCAGCAGCCTAGGGACTTTCTCTGGAAACACCATATATTTT.

J is TRBJ2-1 and V is TRBV5-1, with a possible D match to TRBD1 (8 bases). CDR1 is SGHRS and CDR2 is YFSETQ in the germline V gene. Trimming cost V 0 bases and J 8 bases, with 15 bases left between them. This CDR3 is 15 amino acids long. CDR3 coding DNA: TGCGCCAGCAGCTTGGGGCGACAGGGGAGGGATGAGCAGTTCTTC. Protein product: CASSLGRQGRDEQFF.